The rows below give T cell receptor beta chains drawn from one sample of a study of T-cell reconstitution after alpha-beta-depleted transplantation in children. MiXCR, run by TCRdb on the PCR reads, gives a single entry per CDR3 protein. The table lists about 130,000 distinct CDR3 sequences, approximately 8.7% of them singletons. The input for sequencing was PBMCs, mostly from graft donor cells, taken 180 days after TCRalphabeta/CD19-depleted stem cell transplant. These receptor sequences come from a girl in the first two years of life who had a stem cell transplant for combined immunodeficiency, so the T cells may come from the graft donor. Both conserved end residues are trimmed from each CDR3. The order of the fields is J gene, V gene, CDR3 protein.

TRBJ2-7	TRBV11-3	ASSLWGTSDYEQY
TRBJ2-3	TRBV20-1	SANLQGRVADTQY
TRBJ2-1	TRBV12-3/TRBV12-4	ASSLGTSGKTPYNEQF
TRBJ2-7	TRBV7-2	ASSLYYSASEQY
TRBJ2-3	TRBV20-1	SARQGFLTDTQY
TRBJ2-2	TRBV25-1	ASSDLAPNTGELF
TRBJ2-4	TRBV27	ASSHTLLAKNIQY
TRBJ2-1	TRBV2	ASGTVSYNEQF
TRBJ2-3	TRBV20-1	SARLAGGWRDTQY
TRBJ1-1	TRBV12-5	ASGVGITEAF
TRBJ1-1	TRBV5-1	ASSLGGSNTEAF
TRBJ2-5	TRBV20-1	SAITGLGQETQY
TRBJ2-3	TRBV2	ASSFTQGRADTQY
TRBJ2-7	TRBV7-2	ASSFPTSREQY
TRBJ2-7	TRBV10-3	ATRTGSYEQY
TRBJ2-3	TRBV7-9	ASSLAPGTLLDTQY
TRBJ2-7	TRBV5-1	ASSSFSGLADEQY
TRBJ2-7	TRBV29-1	SAGRGAGEQY
TRBJ1-1	TRBV7-8	ASRRSNTEAF
TRBJ2-6	TRBV20-1	SARDGGLAGAGANVLT
TRBJ1-1	TRBV5-1	ASSDTPDRGEAF
TRBJ1-2	TRBV6-5	ASSRDFNYGYT
TRBJ1-3	TRBV12-3/TRBV12-4	ASSPRTDRVGNTIY
TRBJ1-6	TRBV7-2	ASSHRVPKYNSPLH
TRBJ2-3	TRBV7-2	ASSLGGYGDTQY
TRBJ2-5	TRBV7-7	ASSAAGLPQETQY
TRBJ2-7	TRBV20-1	SARDAGGGVYEQY
TRBJ2-1	TRBV5-6	ASGLGLAAEQF
TRBJ2-7	TRBV20-1	SARAQGGLAGVSHEQY
TRBJ2-5	TRBV10-3	AISQSGGGQETQY
TRBJ2-7	TRBV21-1	ASSIGQGVTYEQY
TRBJ1-2	TRBV12-3/TRBV12-4	ASSFRPVGYGYT
TRBJ2-7	TRBV5-1	ASSLGLAGAYEQY
TRBJ2-7	TRBV11-2	ASSLGPRGTSGKYEQY
TRBJ1-5	TRBV20-1	SARETSNQPQH
TRBJ2-7	TRBV7-8	ASSSSRDPRYEQY
TRBJ1-2	TRBV6-1	ASRSTAVLRGYT
TRBJ1-2	TRBV20-1	SARAGTATIGYGYT
TRBJ1-1	TRBV20-1	SAREGSEAF
TRBJ2-6	TRBV5-1	ASSLGAAGANVLT
TRBJ2-7	TRBV9	ASSVADRGYEQY
TRBJ1-5	TRBV20-1	SARSYRDQPQH
TRBJ2-5	TRBV7-9	ASTRDRDVWVSETQY
TRBJ2-5	TRBV15	ATSRGGGGETQY
TRBJ1-5	TRBV6-1	ASSEEGGLPQH
TRBJ2-3	TRBV28	ASSRPFGLSTDTQY
TRBJ1-1	TRBV5-1	ASSSLLSGGEAF
TRBJ2-2	TRBV20-1	SFRGQGPGGELF